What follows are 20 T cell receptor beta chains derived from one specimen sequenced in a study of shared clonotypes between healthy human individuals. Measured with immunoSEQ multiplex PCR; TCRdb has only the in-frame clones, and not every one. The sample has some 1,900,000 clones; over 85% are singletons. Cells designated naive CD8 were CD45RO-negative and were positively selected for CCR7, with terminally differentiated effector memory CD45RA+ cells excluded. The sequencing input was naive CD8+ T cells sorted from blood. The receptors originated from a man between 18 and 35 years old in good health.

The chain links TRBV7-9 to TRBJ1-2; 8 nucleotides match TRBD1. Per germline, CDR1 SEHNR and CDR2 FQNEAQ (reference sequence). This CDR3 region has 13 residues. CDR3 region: CFTGGKEVYGYTF. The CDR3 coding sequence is TGTTTCACAGGGGGGAAAGAGGTCTATGGCTACACCTTC.

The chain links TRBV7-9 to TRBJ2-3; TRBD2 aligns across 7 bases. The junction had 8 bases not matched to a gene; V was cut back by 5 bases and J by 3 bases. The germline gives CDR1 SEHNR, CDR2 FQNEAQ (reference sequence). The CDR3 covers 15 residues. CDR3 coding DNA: TGTGCCAGCAGCCAGGTGGAGCGGGGAACAGATACGCAGTATTTT. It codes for CASSQVERGTDTQYF. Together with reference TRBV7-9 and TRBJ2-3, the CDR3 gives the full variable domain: DTGVSQNPRHKITKRGQNVTFRCDPISEHNRLYWYRQTLGQGPEFLTYFQNEAQLEKSRLLSDRFSAERPKGSFSTLEIQRTEQGDSAMYLCASSQVERGTDTQYFGPGTRLTVL.

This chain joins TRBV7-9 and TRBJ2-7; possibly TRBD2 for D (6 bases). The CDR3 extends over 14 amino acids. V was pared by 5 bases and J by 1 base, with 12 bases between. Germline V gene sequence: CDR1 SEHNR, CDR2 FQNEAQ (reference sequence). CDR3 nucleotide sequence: TGTGCCAGCAGCGAGGACTACGGGTCCTACGAGCAGTACTTC. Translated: CASSEDYGSYEQYF.

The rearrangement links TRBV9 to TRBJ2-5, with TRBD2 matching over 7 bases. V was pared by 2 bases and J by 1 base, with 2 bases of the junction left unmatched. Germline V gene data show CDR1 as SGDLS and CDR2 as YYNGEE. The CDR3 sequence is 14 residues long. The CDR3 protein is CASSVTSVQETQYF. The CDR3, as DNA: TGTGCCAGCAGCGTTACTAGCGTCCAAGAGACCCAGTACTTC.

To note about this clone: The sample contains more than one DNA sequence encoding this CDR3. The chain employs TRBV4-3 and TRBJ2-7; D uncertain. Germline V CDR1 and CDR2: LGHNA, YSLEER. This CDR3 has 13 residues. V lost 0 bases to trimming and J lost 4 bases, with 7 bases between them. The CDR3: CASSQDRSYEQYF. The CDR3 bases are TGCGCCAGCAGCCAAGATCGCAGTTACGAGCAGTACTTC.

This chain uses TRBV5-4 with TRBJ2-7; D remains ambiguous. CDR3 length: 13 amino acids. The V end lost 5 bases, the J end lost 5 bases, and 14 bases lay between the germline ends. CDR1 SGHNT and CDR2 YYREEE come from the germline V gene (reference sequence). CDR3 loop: CASSSPSFDEQYF. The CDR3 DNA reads TGTGCCAGCAGTTCACCCTCCTTCGACGAGCAGTACTTC. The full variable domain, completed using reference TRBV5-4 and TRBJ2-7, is ETGVTQSPTHLIKTRGQQVTLRCSSQSGHNTVSWYQQALGQGPQFIFQYYREEENGRGNFPPRFSGLQFPNYSSELNVNALELDDSALYLCASSSPSFDEQYFGPGTRLTVT.

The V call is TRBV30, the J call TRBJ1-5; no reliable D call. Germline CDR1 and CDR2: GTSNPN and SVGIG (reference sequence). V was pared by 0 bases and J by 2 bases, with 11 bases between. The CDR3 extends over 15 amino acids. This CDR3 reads CAWSVWDEGNQPQHF. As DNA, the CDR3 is TGTGCCTGGAGTGTATGGGATGAAGGCAATCAGCCCCAGCATTTT.

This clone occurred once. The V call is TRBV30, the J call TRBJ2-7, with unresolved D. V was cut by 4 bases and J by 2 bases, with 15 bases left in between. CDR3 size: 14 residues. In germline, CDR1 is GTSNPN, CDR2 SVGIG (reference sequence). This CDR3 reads CAWKSTSGAYEQYF. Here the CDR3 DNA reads TGTGCCTGGAAGTCGACCTCAGGCGCCTACGAGCAGTACTTC.

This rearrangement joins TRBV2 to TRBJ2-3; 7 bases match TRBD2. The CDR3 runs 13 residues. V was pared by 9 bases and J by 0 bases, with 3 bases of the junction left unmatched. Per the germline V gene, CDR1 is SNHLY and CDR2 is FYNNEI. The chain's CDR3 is CASGGGSTDTQYF. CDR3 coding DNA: TGTGCCAGTGGGGGGGGTAGCACAGATACGCAGTATTTT.

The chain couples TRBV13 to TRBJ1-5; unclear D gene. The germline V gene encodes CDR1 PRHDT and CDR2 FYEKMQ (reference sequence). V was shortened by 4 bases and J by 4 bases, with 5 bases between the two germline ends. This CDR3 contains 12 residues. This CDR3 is CASSSRNQPQHF. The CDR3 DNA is TGTGCCAGCAGCTCTAGAAATCAGCCCCAGCATTTT.

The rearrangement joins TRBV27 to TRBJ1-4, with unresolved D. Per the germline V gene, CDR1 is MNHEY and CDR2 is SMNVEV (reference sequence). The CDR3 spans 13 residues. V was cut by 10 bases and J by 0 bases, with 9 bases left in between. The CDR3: CATLSSTNEKLFF. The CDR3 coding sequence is TGTGCCACCCTGTCCTCAACTAATGAAAAACTGTTTTTT.

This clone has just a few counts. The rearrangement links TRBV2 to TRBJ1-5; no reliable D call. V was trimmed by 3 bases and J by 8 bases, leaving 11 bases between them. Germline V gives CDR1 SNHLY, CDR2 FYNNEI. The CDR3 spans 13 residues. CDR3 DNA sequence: TGTGCCAGCAGTGACGAGCCGTGGGAGCCCCAGCATTTT. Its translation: CASSDEPWEPQHF. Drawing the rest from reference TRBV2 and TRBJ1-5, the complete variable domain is EPEVTQTPSHQVTQMGQEVILRCVPISNHLYFYWYRQILGQKVEFLVSFYNNEISEKSEIFDDQFSVERPDGSNFTLKIRSTKLEDSAMYFCASSDEPWEPQHFGDGTRLSIL.

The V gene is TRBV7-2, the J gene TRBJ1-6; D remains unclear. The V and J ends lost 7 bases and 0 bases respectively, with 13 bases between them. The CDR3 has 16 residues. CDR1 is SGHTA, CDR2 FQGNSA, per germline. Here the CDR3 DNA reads TGTGCCAGCACCATTTACGGGGTCTCCTATAATTCACCCCTCCACTTT. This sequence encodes CASTIYGVSYNSPLHF.

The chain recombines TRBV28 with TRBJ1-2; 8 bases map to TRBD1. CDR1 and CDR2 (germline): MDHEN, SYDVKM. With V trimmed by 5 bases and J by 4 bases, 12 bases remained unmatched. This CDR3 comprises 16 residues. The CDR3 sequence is CASSGTRAGGFYGYTF. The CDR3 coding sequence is TGTGCCAGCAGTGGGACGAGGGCAGGGGGCTTCTATGGCTACACCTTC.

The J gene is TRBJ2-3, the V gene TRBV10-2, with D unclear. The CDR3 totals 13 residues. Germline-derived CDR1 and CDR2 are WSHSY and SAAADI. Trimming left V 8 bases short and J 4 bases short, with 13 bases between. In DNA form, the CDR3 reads TGCGCCAGCTCCCTAATAGAAGCAGATACGCAGTATTTT. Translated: CASSLIEADTQYF.

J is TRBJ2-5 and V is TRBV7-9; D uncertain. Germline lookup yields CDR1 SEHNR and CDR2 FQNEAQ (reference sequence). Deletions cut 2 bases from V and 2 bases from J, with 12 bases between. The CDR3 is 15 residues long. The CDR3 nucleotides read TGTGCCAGCAGCTTATTTCCGGTAGATCAAGAGACCCAGTACTTC. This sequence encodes CASSLFPVDQETQYF. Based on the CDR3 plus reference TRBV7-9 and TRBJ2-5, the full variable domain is DTGVSQNPRHKITKRGQNVTFRCDPISEHNRLYWYRQTLGQGPEFLTYFQNEAQLEKSRLLSDRFSAERPKGSFSTLEIQRTEQGDSAMYLCASSLFPVDQETQYFGPGTRLLVL.

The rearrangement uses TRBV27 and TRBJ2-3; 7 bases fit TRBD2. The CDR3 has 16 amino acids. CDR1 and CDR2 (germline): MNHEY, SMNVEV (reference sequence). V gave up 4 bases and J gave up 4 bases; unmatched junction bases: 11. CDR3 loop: CASSSGAGKAPDTQYF. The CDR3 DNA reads TGTGCCAGCAGTTCGGGAGCGGGAAAAGCCCCAGATACGCAGTATTTT.

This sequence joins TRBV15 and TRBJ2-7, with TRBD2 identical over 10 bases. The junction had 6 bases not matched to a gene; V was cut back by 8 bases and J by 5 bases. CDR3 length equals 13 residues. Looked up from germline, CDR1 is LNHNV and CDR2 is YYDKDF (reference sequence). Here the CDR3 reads CATELAGANEQYF. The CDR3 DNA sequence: TGTGCCACCGAGCTAGCGGGGGCTAACGAGCAGTACTTC.

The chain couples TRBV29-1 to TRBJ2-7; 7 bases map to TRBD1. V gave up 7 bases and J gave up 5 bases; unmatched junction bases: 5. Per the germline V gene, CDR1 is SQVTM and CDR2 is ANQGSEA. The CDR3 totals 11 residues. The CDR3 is CSAQDRDEQYF. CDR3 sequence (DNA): TGCAGCGCGCAAGACAGGGACGAGCAGTACTTC.

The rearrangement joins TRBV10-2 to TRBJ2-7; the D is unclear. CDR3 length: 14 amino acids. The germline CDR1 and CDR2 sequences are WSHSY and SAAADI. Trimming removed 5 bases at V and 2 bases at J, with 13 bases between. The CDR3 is CASSLGEDPYEQYF. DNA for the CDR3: TGCGCCAGCAGTTTAGGAGAGGACCCCTACGAGCAGTACTTC.